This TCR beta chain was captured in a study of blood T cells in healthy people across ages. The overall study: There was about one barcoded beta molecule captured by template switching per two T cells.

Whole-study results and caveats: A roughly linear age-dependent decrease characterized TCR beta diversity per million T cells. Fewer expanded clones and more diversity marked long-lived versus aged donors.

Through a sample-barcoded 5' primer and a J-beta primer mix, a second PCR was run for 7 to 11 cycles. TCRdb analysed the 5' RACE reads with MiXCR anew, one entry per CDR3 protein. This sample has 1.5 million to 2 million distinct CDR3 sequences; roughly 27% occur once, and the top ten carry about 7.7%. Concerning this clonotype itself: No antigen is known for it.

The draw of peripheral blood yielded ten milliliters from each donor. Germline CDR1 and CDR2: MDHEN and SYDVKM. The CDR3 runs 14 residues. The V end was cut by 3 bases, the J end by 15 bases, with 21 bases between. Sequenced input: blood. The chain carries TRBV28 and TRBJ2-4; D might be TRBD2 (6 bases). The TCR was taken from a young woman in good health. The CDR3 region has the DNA TGTGCCAGCAGTTTCCAGGGTTGGACGGGGACTCCGTACTTC. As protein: CASSFQGWTGTPYF. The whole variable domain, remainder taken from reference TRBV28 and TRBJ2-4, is DVKVTQSSRYLVKRTGEKVFLECVQDMDHENMFWYRQDPGLGLRLIYFSYDVKMKEKGDIPEGYSVSREKKERFSLILESASTNQTSMYLCASSFQGWTGTPYFGAGTRLSVL.